These T cell receptor beta chains were read from a single sample in a study of blood T cell repertoires in COVID-19. Generated by immunoSEQ multiplex PCR, the TCRdb table keeps only in-frame clones and is missing some. The sample shows around 70,000 clones, roughly nine tenths of them seen only once. The sequencing input was peripheral blood. The receptor source for this set is a man aged 45-65 years with COVID-19, enrolled during active disease. CDR3s include the opening cysteine and the closing phenylalanine or tryptophan. Each record gives: V gene, CDR3 protein.

TRBV28	CASSSPDRGYGYTF
TRBV5-6	CASSFGTVLGQPQHF
TRBV18	CASSPRAGGNGYTF
TRBV3-1/TRBV3-2	CASSQLGDWEKLFF
TRBV9	CASSPGQGDTGELFF
TRBV15	CATSRDTSLQETQYF
TRBV19	CASSPGGAEETQYF
TRBV4-1	CASSISGISRFNEQFF
TRBV12-3/TRBV12-4	CASRQQATGELFF
TRBV11-2	CASSSSGQGTDTQYF
TRBV29-1	CSADFYNEQFF
TRBV25-1	CASSESGSGYRNEQFF
TRBV5-5	CASSFSLGGQETQYF
TRBV7-9	CASSSLAGTNTGELFF
TRBV7-3	CASSPGQGENTGELFF
TRBV11-2	CASGRGRTYEQETQYF
TRBV19	CASSSTGTSVGEQFF
TRBV5-6	CASSWLDRDVYGYTF
TRBV6-4	CASSVEGGSTGELFF
TRBV19	CASSYSGTFYNEQFF
TRBV7-8	CASSWDISNYGYTF
TRBV19	CASSTSRTALTDTQYF
TRBV4-1	CASSSLMGQGALVTEAFF
TRBV6-5	CASKRSEITEAFF
TRBV5-4	CASSYQDREDTIYF
TRBV7-3	CASSLKGQGTGELFF
TRBV5-5	CASSLPGQIYEQYF
TRBV9	CASSRQTSGIYEQYF
TRBV6-5	CASSSLQGRTEAFF
TRBV14	CASSQFTGVSYNEQFF
TRBV28	CASSRKTPTERYNEQFF
TRBV12-5	CASGFSSGDTGELFF
TRBV19	CASSTTDSEYEQYF
TRBV7-2	CASSEAISGNTIYF
TRBV2	CASSEINASGANVLTF
TRBV5-4	CASSSPGRPYEQYF
TRBV29-1	CSVDRDYTHNEQFF
TRBV5-1	CASSPGTSDEQFF
TRBV5-4	CASSSRGRPETQYF
TRBV28	CASSGQGGAGELFF
TRBV7-2	CASSKTGVREETQYF